This T cell receptor beta chain comes out of a study of OX40 agonist ivuxolimab in advanced cancers. The assay was immunoSEQ multiplex PCR, and TCRdb's table has in-frame clones only and misses some. The table records more than 15,000 clones, around four fifths of them present only once. Sequenced here: CD4+ or CD8+ T cells sorted from blood, sampled in a trial of the OX40 agonist ivuxolimab. The source is an adult with an advanced solid tumor such as melanoma, head and neck, liver or kidney cancer.

CDR3 in amino acids: CASSQGVNEQFF. The CDR3 nucleotides are TGCGCCAGCAGCCAAGGGGTGAATGAGCAGTTCTTC. The rearrangement uses TRBV4-1 and TRBJ2-1; unclear D gene. Germline V gene data show CDR1 as MGHRA and CDR2 as YSYEKL. The V gene lost 1 base and the J gene lost 7 bases, with 5 bases spanning the gap. The CDR3 runs to 12 residues.